The 10 T cell receptor beta chains below were found in one sample sequenced in a study of OX40 agonist ivuxolimab in advanced cancers. This table comes from immunoSEQ multiplex PCR, and its TCRdb copy is limited to in-frame clones, with some not included. The sample carries roughly 51,000 clones, 88% recorded once. The source was CD4+ or CD8+ T cells sorted from blood, collected in a trial of the OX40 agonist ivuxolimab. All receptors derive from an adult with an advanced solid tumor such as melanoma, head and neck, liver or kidney cancer.

This clone has only one observation. The chain employs TRBV4-1 and TRBJ2-7; no clear D gene. Germline V gene sequence: CDR1 MGHRA, CDR2 YSYEKL. The CDR3 has 11 amino acids. Trimming stripped 1 base from V and 6 bases from J, with 4 bases between. CDR3: CASSQGSEQYF. CDR3 in DNA: TGCGCCAGCAGCCAAGGGTCCGAGCAGTACTTC.

This clone was seen only once. The V gene is TRBV28, the J gene TRBJ1-5; maybe TRBD1 (6 bases). Trimming stripped 2 bases from V and 4 bases from J, with 9 bases between. CDR3 length: 14 residues. Germline loops: CDR1 MDHEN, CDR2 SYDVKM. For the CDR3, the DNA is TGTGCCAGCAGTTTAGGTCAGGGGAATCAGCCCCAGCATTTT. Translating it yields CASSLGQGNQPQHF.

This clone has only one observation. An end of the junction differs from the germline gene, which may be a read error. The chain has TRBV5-6 and TRBJ2-1; 8 bases line up with TRBD2. Looked up from germline, CDR1 is SGHDT and CDR2 is YYEEEE. This CDR3 is 15 amino acids long. In DNA form, the CDR3 reads TGTGCCAGCAGCTTCGCTGGGGGGGGCCCGGGAGGGATACTCTTC. Its protein is CASSFAGGGPGGILF.

The J gene is TRBJ2-1, the V gene TRBV28; the D is unclear. The germline V gene has CDR1 MDHEN and CDR2 SYDVKM. The ends were cut back, 8 bases at V and 4 bases at J, with 3 bases in the middle. The CDR3 runs 10 residues. The CDR3 loop is CASSYNEQFF. DNA of the CDR3: TGTGCCAGCTCTTACAATGAGCAGTTCTTC.

The J gene is TRBJ2-7, the V gene TRBV19; D perhaps matches TRBD2 (5 bases). This CDR3 has 12 residues. The germline V and J ends were trimmed by 4 bases and 5 bases, with 9 bases remaining between them. Germline V gene lookup returns CDR1 LNHDA and CDR2 SQIVND (reference sequence). The CDR3 bases are TGTGCCAGTAGTACTGACTACAACGAGCAGTACTTC. Its protein is CASSTDYNEQYF.

This clone was counted a single time. This CDR3 reads CASRHGLAGVFGELFF. The CDR3 nucleotides read TGTGCCAGTAGGCACGGACTAGCGGGAGTTTTCGGGGAGCTGTTTTTT. The chain recombines TRBV19 with TRBJ2-2, with TRBD2 matching over 13 bases. The CDR3 length is 16 residues. The germline gives CDR1 LNHDA, CDR2 SQIVND (reference sequence). Trimming took 6 bases from V and 7 from J; bases not matched to a gene: 8.

The rearrangement uses TRBV29-1 and TRBJ1-1, with D unresolved. Trimming cost V 5 bases and J 1 base, with 5 bases left between them. CDR1 is SQVTM and CDR2 is ANQGSEA in the germline V gene. CDR3 length equals 11 residues. The CDR3 here is CSVLENTEAFF. The CDR3 nucleotides are TGCAGCGTTCTGGAGAACACTGAAGCTTTCTTT.

The rearrangement uses TRBV7-9 and TRBJ1-4; 8 bases map to TRBD1. V trimming: 4 bases; J trimming: 6 bases; junction bases outside the gene matches: 10. Looked up from germline, CDR1 is SEHNR and CDR2 is FQNEAQ (reference sequence). This CDR3 spans 16 amino acids. As DNA, the CDR3 is TGTGCCAGCAGCTCCCCGAAGGACAGGGCTTATGAAAAACTGTTTTTT. It yields the protein CASSSPKDRAYEKLFF.

This clone was counted only a few times. This rearrangement joins TRBV19 to TRBJ1-2, with a tentative D call TRBD1 (5 bases). With 5 bases removed from V and 2 bases from J, the gap between germline ends came to 6 bases. CDR3 length equals 12 residues. In germline, CDR1 is LNHDA, CDR2 SQIVND (reference sequence). CDR3 region: CASSWGNYGYTF. Written as DNA, the CDR3 is TGTGCCAGTAGTTGGGGCAACTATGGCTACACCTTC.

This chain links TRBV2 with TRBJ1-4; TRBD1 aligns across 7 bases. Germline trimming cut 5 bases from V and 13 bases from J; bases unmatched to any gene: 22. Germline assignment: CDR1 SNHLY and CDR2 FYNNEI. The CDR3 loop spans 17 amino acids. CDR3 in amino acids: CASSSSALTGLIGGLFF. The CDR3 bases are TGTGCCAGCAGTTCCTCGGCTTTGACAGGGCTGATTGGGGGACTGTTTTTT.